Presented here are 17 T cell receptor beta chains from one specimen sequenced in a study of T cells and Merkel cell carcinoma outcomes. This table comes from immunoSEQ multiplex PCR, and its TCRdb copy is limited to in-frame clones, with some not included. The sample shows around 15,000 clones, around 87% of them seen only once. The sample consisted of tumor tissue from Merkel cell carcinoma. These receptors all come from a human donor with Merkel cell carcinoma.

The rearrangement links TRBV27 to TRBJ2-1; D gene uncertain. This CDR3 region has 14 residues. V lost 6 bases and J lost 6, with 15 bases in between. Germline-derived CDR1 and CDR2 are MNHEY and SMNVEV (reference sequence). This chain's CDR3 is CASRADRTANEQFF. The CDR3 bases are TGTGCCAGCAGAGCCGACCGTACGGCCAATGAGCAGTTCTTC.

The rearrangement uses TRBV5-8 and TRBJ2-1; D unclear. CDR3 length: 16 amino acids. CDR1 SGHTS and CDR2 YDEGEE come from the germline V gene. Trimming took 0 bases from V and 10 from J, leaving 20 bases between them. Here the CDR3 reads CASSLGGSGGLYEQFF. In DNA, the CDR3 is TGTGCCAGCAGCTTGGGAGGCAGTGGCGGTCTCTACGAGCAGTTCTTC. Full variable domain (outside the CDR3, taken from reference TRBV5-8 and TRBJ2-1): EAGVTQSPTHLIKTRGQQATLRCSPISGHTSVYWYQQALGLGLQFLLWYDEGEERNRGNFPPRFSGRQFPNYSSELNVNALELEDSALYLCASSLGGSGGLYEQFFGPGTRLTVL.

The chain recombines TRBV5-4 with TRBJ1-6; D is perhaps TRBD1 (6 bases). The CDR3 has 15 residues. The germline CDR1 and CDR2 sequences are SGHNT and YYREEE (reference sequence). Trimming stripped 6 bases from V and 3 bases from J, with 13 bases between. CDR3 sequence reads: CASTRTGSYNSPLHF. CDR3 bases: TGTGCCAGCACCAGAACAGGGAGCTATAATTCACCCCTCCACTTT.

This rearrangement joins TRBV18 to TRBJ2-1, with TRBD2 as a possible D gene (6 bases). CDR1 and CDR2 from the germline V gene are KGHSH and LQKENI. The germline V and J ends were trimmed by 5 bases and 5 bases, with 10 bases remaining between them. This CDR3 contains 13 residues. CDR3: CASSAGTDNEQFF. In DNA, the CDR3 is TGTGCCAGCTCAGCCGGGACTGACAATGAGCAGTTCTTC.

This rearrangement joins TRBV4-2 to TRBJ2-7, with D maybe TRBD2 (5 bases). The CDR3 contains 13 residues. V lost 3 bases and J 3 bases, leaving 9 bases between the germline ends. CDR1 and CDR2 from the germline V gene are LGHNA and YNFKEQ. CDR3 coding DNA: TGTGCCAGCAGCCAGACTATCTTCTACGAGCAGTACTTC. Its translation is CASSQTIFYEQYF.

The chain joins TRBV21-1 to TRBJ1-2; TRBD1, the table's D call, lacks a check against the DNA. TRBV21-1 is marked as a pseudogene. The CDR3 loop spans 11 amino acids. CDR3 coding DNA: TGTGCCAGCAGCCACAGGGGGGGCTACACCTTC. This gives the protein CASSHRGGYTF.

A single count supports this clone. The gene calls are TRBV5-4 and TRBJ1-2, with a tentative D call TRBD1 (5 bases). The germline V and J ends were trimmed by 3 bases and 2 bases, with 14 bases remaining between them. CDR1 and CDR2 from the germline V gene are SGHNT and YYREEE (reference sequence). This CDR3 contains 15 residues. The CDR3 bases are TGTGCCAGCAGCTCCGGGGGACCGCTCAACTATGGCTACACCTTC. Translated: CASSSGGPLNYGYTF.

The gene calls are TRBV19 and TRBJ2-2, with 12 bases matching TRBD2. There are 16 residues in the CDR3. The germline V gene has CDR1 LNHDA and CDR2 SQIVND (reference sequence). Trimming cost V 4 bases and J 1 base; bases outside gene matches: 1. The CDR3 coding sequence is TGTGCCAGTAGTAAACTAGCGGGAGGGAACACCGGGGAGCTGTTTTTT. Its protein product is CASSKLAGGNTGELFF.

The CDR3 DNA follows: TGTGCCAGCAGCCGAGTCATGACTAGCGGGCCATTCTTC. This sequence encodes CASSRVMTSGPFF. The chain uses TRBV11-2 and TRBJ2-1; 10 bases are a match to TRBD2. The CDR3 totals 13 residues. Germline V gene lookup returns CDR1 SGHAT and CDR2 FQNNGV. The V and J ends lost 5 bases and 16 bases, in that order; junction bases with no gene match: 11.

CDR3 region: CASSLIGVAGTDTQYF. In DNA, the CDR3 is TGTGCCAGCAGTTTAATTGGAGTAGCGGGAACAGATACGCAGTATTTT. The V gene is TRBV27, the J gene TRBJ2-3; 8 bases align to TRBD2. Looked up from germline, CDR1 is MNHEY and CDR2 is SMNVEV (reference sequence). This CDR3 is 16 amino acids long. Germline trimming cut 2 bases from V and 3 bases from J; bases unmatched to any gene: 7.

On this clone: Other DNA sequences in the same sample also yield this CDR3. This sequence joins TRBV28 and TRBJ2-2; D is undetermined. The CDR3 is 17 residues long. Trimming cost V 3 bases and J 0 bases, with 14 bases left between them. From germline, CDR1 is MDHEN and CDR2 SYDVKM. For the CDR3, the DNA is TGTGCCAGCAGTTTTCTCGCGCGCACTACGAACACCGGGGAGCTGTTTTTT. It encodes CASSFLARTTNTGELFF.

This sequence joins TRBV7-9 and TRBJ1-2, with D hard to call. Looked up from germline, CDR1 is SEHNR and CDR2 is FQNEAQ (reference sequence). Trimming stripped 3 bases from V and 6 bases from J, with 11 bases between. This CDR3 region has 13 residues. The CDR3 protein is CASSFRGVDGYTF. CDR3 bases: TGTGCCAGCAGCTTTCGGGGTGTAGATGGCTACACCTTC.

The V and J genes are TRBV15 and TRBJ2-7; TRBD1 might be the D (5 bases). From germline, CDR1 is LNHNV and CDR2 YYDKDF (reference sequence). The CDR3 spans 15 residues. Trimming took off 3 bases at V and 4 bases at J, with 16 bases between the two ends. The CDR3 DNA reads TGTGCCACCAGCAGTCCCAAGGGGCACAATTACGAGCAGTACTTC. Residues: CATSSPKGHNYEQYF. Drawing the rest from reference TRBV15 and TRBJ2-7, the complete variable domain is DAMVIQNPRYQVTQFGKPVTLSCSQTLNHNVMYWYQQKSSQAPKLLFHYYDKDFNNEADTPDNFQSRRPNTSFCFLDIRSPGLGDTAMYLCATSSPKGHNYEQYFGPGTRLTVT.

This chain connects TRBV14 to TRBJ2-7; either TRBD1 or TRBD2 may supply D (5 bases each). Germline CDR1 is SGHDN and CDR2 is FVKESK. This CDR3 comprises 15 residues. V was shortened by 4 bases and J by 2 bases, with 15 bases between the two germline ends. CDR3 sequence (DNA): TGTGCCAGCAGCCCCCTGGGGGAGAGCGCCTACGAGCAGTACTTC. Protein: CASSPLGESAYEQYF.

This clone was detected only once. V and J are TRBV15 and TRBJ1-1; D is unresolved. Germline-derived CDR1 and CDR2 are LNHNV and YYDKDF (reference sequence). Trimming took 2 bases from V and 0 from J, leaving 7 bases between them. The CDR3 covers 14 residues. CDR3 protein: CATSRSYMNTEAFF. The CDR3 DNA sequence: TGTGCCACCAGCAGAAGTTACATGAACACTGAAGCTTTCTTT.

The rearrangement uses TRBV7-9 and TRBJ1-1; no clear D gene. Germline CDR1 and CDR2: SEHNR and FQNEAQ (reference sequence). Trimming left V 6 bases short and J 1 base short, with 9 bases between. The CDR3 has 13 amino acids. In nucleotides, the CDR3 is TGTGCCAGCAGGTCGGACGGGAACACTGAAGCTTTCTTT. This encodes CASRSDGNTEAFF.

The gene calls are TRBV30 and TRBJ2-5; D unresolved. CDR1 and CDR2 from the germline V gene are GTSNPN and SVGIG (reference sequence). The V end was cut by 2 bases, the J end by 7 bases, with 14 bases between. The CDR3 runs to 13 residues. The CDR3 region has the DNA TGTGCCTGGAGTCTGGCGCGAGCCGGGACCCAGTACTTC. This encodes CAWSLARAGTQYF.